This T cell receptor (beta chain) originates from a study of cytomegalovirus exposure and HLA in healthy donors. Study-wide points: Later analysis suggested links between common viral pathogens and several top significant clusters. Most CMV-associated TCR beta chains were later found to appear HLA-restricted.

Use of 60 Vbeta and 13 Jbeta primers characterized the PCR. Method: immunoSEQ multiplex PCR; TCRdb's copy keeps in-frame clones and lacks some. This sample has approximately 150,000 clones; over 60% occur once, and the top ten carry approximately 3%. The CDR3 totals 15 residues. The ends were cut back, 3 bases at V and 2 bases at J, with 12 bases in the middle. Germline V gene sequence: CDR1 SGHRS, CDR2 YFSETQ. With regard to this clone: Its antigen is still unknown.

Sequencing was performed on PBMCs. The rearrangement joins TRBV5-1 to TRBJ2-1, with D possibly TRBD1 on 6 matching bases. The sequence derives from a woman in her 30s in good health and CMV-seronegative. The CDR3 sequence: CASSSGQLAYNEQFF. In DNA, the CDR3 is TGCGCCAGCAGCTCGGGACAACTAGCCTACAATGAGCAGTTCTTC.